This entry describes one T cell receptor (beta chain). This sample was taken from a study of blood T cell repertoires in COVID-19. Background on the study: Material from acute and convalescent COVID-19 was sourced from the United States, Italy and Spain.

Under the authors' procedure: From reference gene primer amplification, estimates of nucleated cell counts were derived. Measured with immunoSEQ multiplex PCR; TCRdb has only the in-frame clones, and not every one. V and J calls plus clone size are reproduced from that table; the DNA served to infer D and trimming. The sample has fewer than 200,000 clones, 89% seen once; the top ten hold under 2%. Germline V gene sequence: CDR1 SGHKS, CDR2 YYEKEE (reference sequence). The V and J ends lost 4 bases and 5 bases respectively, with 10 bases between them. The length of the CDR3 is 14 residues. The V gene is TRBV5-5, the J gene TRBJ1-6; D may be TRBD1 (5 bases). This clonotype was obtained from a man aged 18 to 29 who had recovered from COVID-19. The sample was peripheral blood. The CDR3: CASSQDTNNSPLHF. The CDR3 coding sequence is TGTGCCAGCAGCCAGGACACTAATAATTCACCCCTCCACTTT.